The present entry profiles one T cell receptor beta chain with its context. The source of the sample is a study of OX40 agonist ivuxolimab in advanced cancers. Study details: Three patients got partial responses; one had hepatocellular carcinoma and two had cutaneous melanoma.

Here immunoSEQ multiplex PCR was the method, and the copy in TCRdb shows in-frame clones only, minus some. Of 20,000 to 25,000 clones detected, roughly 80% appear once; the ten largest clones hold around 15%. The V and J ends lost 0 bases and 3 bases respectively, with 10 bases between them. CDR1 and CDR2 from the germline V gene are SGDLS and YYNGEE. The CDR3 is 14 amino acids. The V and J genes are TRBV9 and TRBJ2-7, with D perhaps assigned TRBD1 or TRBD2 (6 bases each). The TCR originated in an adult with an advanced solid tumor such as melanoma, head and neck, liver or kidney cancer. Here the sequenced sample was CD4+ or CD8+ T cells sorted from blood, taken in a trial of the OX40 agonist ivuxolimab. The CDR3 nucleotides are TGTGCCAGCAGCGTAGCGGGGGCCGACTACGAGCAGTACTTC. The encoded protein is CASSVAGADYEQYF. Supplemented by reference TRBV9 and TRBJ2-7, the full variable domain reads DSGVTQTPKHLITATGQRVTLRCSPRSGDLSVYWYQQSLDQGLQFLIQYYNGEERAKGNILERFSAQQFPDLHSELNLSSLELGDSALYFCASSVAGADYEQYFGPGTRLTVT.